Below, 14 T cell receptor beta chains from the same sample are listed, as sequenced in a study of T cell repertoires in cytomegalovirus infection. TCRdb used MiXCR to reprocess the reads, holding one entry per CDR3 protein. The sample records a few hundred thousand distinct CDR3 sequences, just under 40% being singletons. Their cognate antigens are unknown. The specimen was cultured PBMCs, collected from culture after CMV antigen stimulation. The source is a human donor in good health (CMV status not recorded). Some clones in this sample may be carry-over from other donors' samples.

The sample holds many counts of this clonotype. The chain links TRBV7-2 to TRBJ1-4; tentative D call: TRBD1 (5 bases). This CDR3 has 14 residues. Germline CDR1 reads SGHTA; CDR2 reads FQGNSA. The V and J ends lost 5 bases and 1 base respectively, with 8 bases between them. Here the CDR3 DNA reads TGTGCCAGCAGCCGGGGGGTAACTAATGAAAAACTGTTTTTT. This codes for CASSRGVTNEKLFF.

This clonotype has more than one count but fewer than ten. CDR3 sequence (DNA): TGTGCCAGCAGTAACACCGGCGGCCCCTACGAGCAGTACTTC. Encoded protein: CASSNTGGPYEQYF. V gene TRBV6-1 combines with J gene TRBJ2-7; the D is unclear. Germline CDR1 MNHNS, CDR2 SASEGT. The V end lost 5 bases, the J end lost 2 bases, and 13 bases lay between the germline ends. The CDR3 has 14 amino acids.

This clonotype was recorded a few times. Germline is not matched at one junction end, which may reflect a read error. The genes are TRBV7-2 and TRBJ2-5; 12 bases align to TRBD2. The length of the CDR3 is 15 residues. Germline values: CDR1 SGHTA, CDR2 FQGNSA. CDR3 sequence (DNA): TGTGCCAGCAGCTTAGGCCTAGCGGGAGGGGGCGGCGGGGACTTC. Amino acid sequence: CASSLGLAGGGGGDF. The whole variable domain, filled in from reference TRBV7-2 and TRBJ2-5, reads GAGVSQSPSNKVTEKGKDVELRCDPISGHTALYWYRQSLGQGLEFLIYFQGNSAPDKSGLPSDRFSAERTGGSVSTLTIQRTQQEDSAVYLCASSLGLAGGGGGDFGPGTRLLVL.

This clonotype was detected only once. V usage is TRBV20-1 and J usage is TRBJ2-1; 7 bases match TRBD2. Germline V CDR1 and CDR2: DFQATT, SNEGSKA (reference sequence). This CDR3 spans 16 amino acids. Trimming took 0 bases from V and 4 from J; bases not matched to a gene: 9. The CDR3 sequence is CSARDFRGDRYNEQFF. The CDR3, as DNA: TGCAGTGCTAGAGATTTTCGGGGGGATAGGTACAATGAGCAGTTCTTC.

The table lists this clonotype with a few counts. The chain is built from TRBV7-9 and TRBJ2-1; possible D gene TRBD2, 6 bases. CDR1 is SEHNR, CDR2 FQNEAQ, per germline (reference sequence). The CDR3 is 15 residues long. V was cut by 5 bases and J by 9 bases, with 20 bases left in between. The CDR3 nucleotides are TGTGCCAGCAGCCCCGTATCGACGCGGGGCTTTGAGCAGTTCTTC. It yields the protein CASSPVSTRGFEQFF.

This clonotype was seen only a few times. The chain is built from TRBV7-8 and TRBJ2-7; D may match TRBD1 or TRBD2 (6 bases each). This CDR3 region has 13 residues. CDR1 SGHVS and CDR2 FQNEAQ come from the germline V gene. Trimming cost V 5 bases and J 7 bases, with 15 bases left between them. The CDR3 sequence is CASSPGRGTEQYF. The CDR3 nucleotides read TGTGCCAGCAGCCCGGGCCGGGGGACAGAGCAGTACTTC.

J is TRBJ2-7 and V is TRBV11-2; D may be TRBD2 (6 bases). Germline CDR1 and CDR2: SGHAT and FQNNGV. The V gene lost 6 bases and the J gene lost 2 bases, with 17 bases spanning the gap. The CDR3 has 15 amino acids. The CDR3 reads CASRYRGYGTYEQYF. In DNA form, the CDR3 reads TGTGCCAGCAGATATCGGGGGTATGGTACCTACGAGCAGTACTTC.

This clonotype was counted between two and nine times. The chain has TRBV7-8 and TRBJ1-5; 7 nucleotides agree with TRBD1. The CDR3 runs to 18 residues. The V and J ends lost 4 bases and 0 bases, in that order; junction bases with no gene match: 12. Germline CDR1 is SGHVS and CDR2 is FQNEAQ. The CDR3 coding sequence is TGTGCCAGCAGCTCAATATACGACAGGGACAATAGCAATCAGCCCCAGCATTTT. Residues: CASSSIYDRDNSNQPQHF.

This clonotype showed up many times. V and J are TRBV12-3 or TRBV12-4 and TRBJ2-5, with no clear D. This CDR3 comprises 14 residues. V was pared by 8 bases and J by 2 bases, with 15 bases between. The CDR3 spells CASSPQGLQETQYF. The CDR3 coding sequence is TGTGCCAGCTCCCCCCAAGGCCTACAAGAGACCCAGTACTTC.

This clonotype turned up a few times. This chain joins TRBV7-8 and TRBJ2-5, with TRBD2 matching 7 bases. V lost 0 bases to trimming and J lost 5 bases; unmatched junction nucleotides: 6. CDR3 length equals 15 residues. In germline, CDR1 is SGHVS, CDR2 FQNEAQ. The CDR3 DNA is TGTGCCAGCAGCTTAGCAGCGGGATGGAGGGAGACCCAGTACTTC. This encodes CASSLAAGWRETQYF.

This clonotype was seen many times. This chain connects TRBV7-2 to TRBJ2-5; maybe TRBD2 (5 bases). The CDR3 covers 17 residues. The germline V gene has CDR1 SGHTA and CDR2 FQGNSA. V lost 3 bases and J 5 bases, leaving 22 bases between the germline ends. CDR3 DNA sequence: TGTGCCAGCAGCTTGGAGGCTAGCCTTTTGATGGGGGAGACCCAGTACTTC. Protein: CASSLEASLLMGETQYF.

The chain recombines TRBV7-8 with TRBJ1-1; weak D call: TRBD1 (5 bases). Trimming shortened V by 7 bases and J by 1 base, and 16 bases separated the two germline ends. This CDR3 has 15 residues. Germline loops: CDR1 SGHVS, CDR2 FQNEAQ. CDR3 bases: TGTGCCAGCAACAGACGGGGGGGAAAGAACACTGAAGCTTTCTTT. It codes for CASNRRGGKNTEAFF.

The chain joins TRBV19 to TRBJ1-5; TRBD1 is a possible D gene (6 bases). CDR3 size: 15 residues. CDR1 is LNHDA and CDR2 is SQIVND in the germline V gene (reference sequence). The V end was cut by 7 bases, the J end by 9 bases, with 22 bases between. The CDR3 nucleotides read TGTGCCAGTACCGATCGGGGGGCATCCCTACGGCCCCAGCATTTT. Protein: CASTDRGASLRPQHF.

This chain uses TRBV6-1 with TRBJ2-1; D unclear. The CDR3 covers 13 residues. With 5 bases removed from V and 9 bases from J, the gap between germline ends came to 14 bases. Germline V gene data show CDR1 as MNHNS and CDR2 as SASEGT. The CDR3 reads CASSTGLPPEQFF. The CDR3 DNA sequence: TGTGCCAGCAGTACTGGGCTACCCCCTGAGCAGTTCTTC.